These 15 T cell receptor beta chains share one sample of origin, sequenced in a study of human T cells and chemical hapten exposure. One entry per CDR3 protein results from TCRdb running MiXCR on the RACE reads. The sample lists roughly 100,000 distinct CDR3 sequences; over 8% were seen once. Described time point: healthy volunteer bleed at 2 weeks. Before extraction, the whole blood was not fractionated, and total RNA was taken from it. Input material: whole blood. The receptors come from a female donor in good health. Some clones in this sample may be carry-over from other donors' samples.

This clonotype was detected ten times or more. The chain carries TRBV7-2 and TRBJ2-1; 7 bases fit TRBD1. CDR1 and CDR2 from the germline V gene are SGHTA and FQGNSA. V shed 8 bases, J shed 2 bases, and the junction held 6 bases outside the gene matches. This CDR3 comprises 14 residues. This CDR3 is CASLDRMTYNEQFF. CDR3 DNA: TGTGCCAGCTTGGACAGGATGACCTACAATGAGCAGTTCTTC.

This clonotype was seen many times. The DNA of the CDR3 is TGTGCCAGCAGCGTCAGCGGGATCCACGAGCAGTACTTC. Amino acids: CASSVSGIHEQYF. This sequence joins TRBV9 and TRBJ2-7, with 7 bases matching TRBD2. Trimming took 2 bases from V and 5 from J; bases not matched to a gene: 4. The CDR3 length is 13 residues. Germline lookup yields CDR1 SGDLS and CDR2 YYNGEE.

The genes are TRBV12-3 or TRBV12-4 and TRBJ2-4; D call uncertain. With 7 bases removed from V and 6 bases from J, the gap between germline ends came to 7 bases. The CDR3 has 11 residues. CDR3 nucleotide sequence: TGTGCCAGCAATTCTGGAAACATTCAGTACTTC. This gives the protein CASNSGNIQYF.

This clonotype has at least ten counts. The rearrangement joins TRBV12-3 or TRBV12-4 to TRBJ2-4, with 7 bases identical to TRBD1. The CDR3 is 13 residues long. With 5 bases clipped from V and 6 bases from J, the junction kept 4 bases outside the gene matches. The CDR3 nucleotides are TGTGCCAGCAGTCCGGGACAGCTAAACATTCAGTACTTC. The encoded protein is CASSPGQLNIQYF.

The chain is built from TRBV6-1 and TRBJ2-3; a possible D gene is TRBD2 (6 bases). V lost 1 base to trimming and J lost 8 bases, with 7 bases between them. This CDR3 comprises 12 residues. CDR1 and CDR2 from the germline V gene are MNHNS and SASEGT. The CDR3: CASSEGRVTQYF. CDR3 nucleotide sequence: TGTGCCAGCAGTGAAGGGAGGGTTACGCAGTATTTT.

This clonotype came up many times. V usage is TRBV27 and J usage is TRBJ2-7; 7 nucleotides line up with TRBD1. CDR1 and CDR2 from the germline V gene are MNHEY and SMNVEV (reference sequence). V lost 4 bases, J lost 0 bases, and 3 bases stayed unmatched. The CDR3 consists of 14 residues. The CDR3 nucleotides are TGTGCCAGCAGTTCCCAGGGGGACTCCTACGAGCAGTACTTC. It is translated as CASSSQGDSYEQYF.

This clonotype turned up a few times. This chain links TRBV7-2 with TRBJ1-4, with D maybe TRBD1 (6 bases). This CDR3 has 14 residues. The V end lost 5 bases, the J end lost 7 bases, and 14 bases lay between the germline ends. Germline CDR1 SGHTA, CDR2 FQGNSA. The CDR3 DNA sequence: TGTGCCAGCAGCCTACAGGGAGGAAGTGAAAAACTGTTTTTT. Amino acid sequence: CASSLQGGSEKLFF.

This chain connects TRBV4-2 to TRBJ2-3; D perhaps matches TRBD2 (6 bases). CDR1 and CDR2 (germline): LGHNA, YNFKEQ. The V end lost 1 base, the J end lost 3 bases, and 14 bases lay between the germline ends. The CDR3 is made up of 16 amino acids. The chain's CDR3 is CASSQGLEGRTDTQYF. The CDR3, as DNA: TGTGCCAGCAGCCAAGGACTAGAGGGTCGAACAGATACGCAGTATTTT.

The rearrangement links TRBV5-1 to TRBJ1-5; D gene unclear. The CDR3 consists of 15 residues. The germline CDR1 and CDR2 sequences are SGHRS and YFSETQ. Trimming left V 4 bases short and J 6 bases short, with 17 bases between. CDR3 sequence reads: CASSQLGVPGQPQHF. CDR3 nucleotide sequence: TGCGCCAGCAGCCAACTGGGCGTGCCAGGTCAGCCCCAGCATTTT.

This clonotype was counted only a few times. The rearrangement joins TRBV5-1 to TRBJ1-1, with D perhaps TRBD1 (5 bases). The V gene lost 5 bases and the J gene lost 11 bases, with 16 bases spanning the gap. This CDR3 is built from 12 residues. The germline gives CDR1 SGHRS, CDR2 YFSETQ. CDR3 amino acids: CASSIGQSRAFF. For the CDR3, the DNA is TGCGCCAGCAGTATCGGACAAAGTCGGGCTTTCTTT.

The genes are TRBV19 and TRBJ1-5; D is perhaps TRBD1 (6 bases). V was cut by 11 bases and J by 5 bases, with 16 bases left in between. Germline V gene sequence: CDR1 LNHDA, CDR2 SQIVND (reference sequence). CDR3 length: 13 amino acids. The CDR3 DNA sequence: TGTGCCTCAACGGACAGTAGTTATCAGCCCCAGCATTTT. This gives the protein CASTDSSYQPQHF.

At least ten counts were recorded for this clonotype. This chain uses TRBV5-1 with TRBJ1-1, with D possibly matching TRBD1 (6 bases). Germline V gene lookup returns CDR1 SGHRS and CDR2 YFSETQ. V dropped 0 bases and J dropped 5 bases, with 26 bases sitting between them. This CDR3 has 19 residues. Here the CDR3 reads CASSLAKVPSRGRRTEAFF. CDR3 in DNA: TGCGCCAGCAGCTTGGCCAAGGTCCCGTCCCGGGGGCGTAGGACTGAAGCTTTCTTT.

The chain has TRBV6-4 and TRBJ1-5; D gene uncertain. The CDR3 has 17 residues. Trimming removed 1 base at V and 0 bases at J, with 13 bases between. From germline, CDR1 is MRHNA and CDR2 SNTAGT. CDR3 sequence (DNA): TGTGCCAGCAGTGACTTATGCGGAGGGCTTAGCAATCAGCCCCAGCATTTT. Its protein is CASSDLCGGLSNQPQHF.

This rearrangement joins TRBV21-1 to TRBJ1-1. TRBV21-1 is recorded as a pseudogene. This CDR3 is 16 amino acids long. Here the CDR3 reads CASSKVSGPKGPEAFF. The CDR3 region has the DNA TGTGCCAGCAGCAAAGTTTCAGGGCCTAAGGGACCTGAAGCTTTCTTT.

Many counts were recorded for this clonotype. The chain couples TRBV2 to TRBJ2-7, with D possibly matching TRBD1 (5 bases). There are 15 residues in the CDR3. Trimming took 3 bases from V and 2 from J, leaving 14 bases between them. CDR1 SNHLY and CDR2 FYNNEI come from the germline V gene. CDR3 sequence: CASSESAGLTYEQYF. For the CDR3, the DNA is TGTGCCAGCAGTGAGTCCGCAGGGCTCACCTACGAGCAGTACTTC.